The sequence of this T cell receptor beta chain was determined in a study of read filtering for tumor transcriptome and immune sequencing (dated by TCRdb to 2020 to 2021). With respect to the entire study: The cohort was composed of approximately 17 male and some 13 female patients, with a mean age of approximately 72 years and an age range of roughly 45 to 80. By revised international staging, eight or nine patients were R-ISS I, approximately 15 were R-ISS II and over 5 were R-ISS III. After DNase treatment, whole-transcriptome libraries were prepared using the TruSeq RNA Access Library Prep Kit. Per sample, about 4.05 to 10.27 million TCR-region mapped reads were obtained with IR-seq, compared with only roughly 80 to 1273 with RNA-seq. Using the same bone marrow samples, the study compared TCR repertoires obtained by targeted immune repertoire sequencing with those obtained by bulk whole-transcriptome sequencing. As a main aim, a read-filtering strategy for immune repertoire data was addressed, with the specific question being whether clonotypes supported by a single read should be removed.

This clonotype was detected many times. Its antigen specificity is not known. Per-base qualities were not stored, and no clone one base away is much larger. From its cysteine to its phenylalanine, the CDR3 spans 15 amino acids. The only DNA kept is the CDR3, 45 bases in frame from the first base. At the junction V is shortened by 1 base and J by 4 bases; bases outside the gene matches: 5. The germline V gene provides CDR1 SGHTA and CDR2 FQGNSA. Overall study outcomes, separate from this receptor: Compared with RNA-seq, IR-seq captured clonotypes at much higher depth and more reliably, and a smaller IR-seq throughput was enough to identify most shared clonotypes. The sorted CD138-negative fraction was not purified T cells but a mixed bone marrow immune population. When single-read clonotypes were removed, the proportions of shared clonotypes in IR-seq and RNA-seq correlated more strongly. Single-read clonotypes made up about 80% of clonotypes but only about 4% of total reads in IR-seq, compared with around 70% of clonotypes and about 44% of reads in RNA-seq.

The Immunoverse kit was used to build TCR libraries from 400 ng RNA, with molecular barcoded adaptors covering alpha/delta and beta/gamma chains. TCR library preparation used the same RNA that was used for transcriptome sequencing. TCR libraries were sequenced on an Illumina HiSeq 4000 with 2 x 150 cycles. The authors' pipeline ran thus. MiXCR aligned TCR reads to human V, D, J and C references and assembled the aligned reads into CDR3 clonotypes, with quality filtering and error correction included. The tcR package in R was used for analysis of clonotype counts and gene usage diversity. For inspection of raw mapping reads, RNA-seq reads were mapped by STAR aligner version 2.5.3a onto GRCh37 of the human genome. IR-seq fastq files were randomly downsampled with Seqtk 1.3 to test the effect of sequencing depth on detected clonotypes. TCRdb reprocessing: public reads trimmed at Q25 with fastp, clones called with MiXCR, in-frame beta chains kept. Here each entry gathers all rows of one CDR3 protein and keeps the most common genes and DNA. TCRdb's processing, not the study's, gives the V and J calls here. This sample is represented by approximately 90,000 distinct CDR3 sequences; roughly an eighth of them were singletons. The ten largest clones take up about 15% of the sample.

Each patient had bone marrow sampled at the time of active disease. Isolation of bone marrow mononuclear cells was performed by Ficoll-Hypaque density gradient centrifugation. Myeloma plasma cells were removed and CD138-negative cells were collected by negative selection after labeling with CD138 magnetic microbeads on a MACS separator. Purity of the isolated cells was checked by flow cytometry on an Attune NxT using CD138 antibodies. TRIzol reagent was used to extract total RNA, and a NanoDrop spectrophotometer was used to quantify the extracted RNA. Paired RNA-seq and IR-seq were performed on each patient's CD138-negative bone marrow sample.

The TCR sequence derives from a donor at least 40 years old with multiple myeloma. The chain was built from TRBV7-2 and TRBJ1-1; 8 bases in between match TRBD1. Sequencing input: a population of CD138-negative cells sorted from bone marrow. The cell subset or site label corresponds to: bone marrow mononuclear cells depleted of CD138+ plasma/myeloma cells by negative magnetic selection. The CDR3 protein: CASSLGGQGFTEAFF. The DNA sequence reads TGTGCCAGCAGCTTAGGCGGACAGGGTTTCACTGAAGCTTTCTTT. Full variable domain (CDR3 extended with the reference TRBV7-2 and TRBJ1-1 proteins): GAGVSQSPSNKVTEKGKDVELRCDPISGHTALYWYRQSLGQGLEFLIYFQGNSAPDKSGLPSDRFSAERTGGSVSTLTIQRTQQEDSAVYLCASSLGGQGFTEAFFGQGTRLTVV.